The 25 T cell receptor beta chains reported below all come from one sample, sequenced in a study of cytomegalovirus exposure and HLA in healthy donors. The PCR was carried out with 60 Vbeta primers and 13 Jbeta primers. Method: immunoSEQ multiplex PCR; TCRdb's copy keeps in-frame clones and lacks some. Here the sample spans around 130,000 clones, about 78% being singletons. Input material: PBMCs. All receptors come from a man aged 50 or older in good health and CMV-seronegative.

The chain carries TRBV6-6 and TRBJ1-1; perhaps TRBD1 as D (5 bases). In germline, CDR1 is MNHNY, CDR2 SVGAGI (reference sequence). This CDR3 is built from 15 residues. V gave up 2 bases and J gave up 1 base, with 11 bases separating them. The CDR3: CASSYAAGRNTEAFF. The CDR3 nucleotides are TGTGCCAGCAGTTACGCCGCAGGGCGGAACACTGAAGCTTTCTTT.

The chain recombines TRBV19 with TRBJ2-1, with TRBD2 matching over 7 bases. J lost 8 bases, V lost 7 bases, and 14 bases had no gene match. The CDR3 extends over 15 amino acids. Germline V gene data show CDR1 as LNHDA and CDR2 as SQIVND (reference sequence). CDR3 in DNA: TGTGCCAGTATGAAGCGGGATCCCGTAGTGGATGAGCAGTTCTTC. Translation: CASMKRDPVVDEQFF.

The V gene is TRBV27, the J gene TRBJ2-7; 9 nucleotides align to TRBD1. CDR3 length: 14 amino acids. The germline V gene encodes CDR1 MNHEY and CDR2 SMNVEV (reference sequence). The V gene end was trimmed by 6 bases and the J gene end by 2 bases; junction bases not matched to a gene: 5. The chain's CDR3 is CASRLGQGAYEQYF. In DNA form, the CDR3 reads TGTGCCAGCAGGCTGGGACAGGGAGCCTACGAGCAGTACTTC.

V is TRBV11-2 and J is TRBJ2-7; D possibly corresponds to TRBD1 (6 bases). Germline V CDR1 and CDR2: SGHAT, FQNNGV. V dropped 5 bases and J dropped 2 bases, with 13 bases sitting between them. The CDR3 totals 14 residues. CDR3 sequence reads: CASSPRTETYEQYF. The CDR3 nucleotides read TGTGCCAGCAGCCCTCGGACAGAAACCTACGAGCAGTACTTC.

The CDR3 DNA is TGTGCCAGCAGAGGGGTTTCGGGCAATCAGCCCCAGCATTTT. The encoded protein is CASRGVSGNQPQHF. This chain uses TRBV6-1 with TRBJ1-5, with D possibly TRBD1 on 5 matching bases. Looked up from germline, CDR1 is MNHNS and CDR2 is SASEGT. The CDR3 consists of 14 residues. The V gene lost 6 bases and the J gene lost 2 bases, with 11 bases spanning the gap.

CDR3 DNA: TGTGCCAGTAGTAAGACAGGGTCTGGGGCCAACGTCCTGACTTTC. As protein: CASSKTGSGANVLTF. The V and J genes are TRBV19 and TRBJ2-6; 7 bases map to TRBD1. V lost 4 bases, J lost 1 base, and 1 base stayed unmatched. Germline-derived CDR1 and CDR2 are LNHDA and SQIVND (reference sequence). The CDR3 has 15 amino acids.

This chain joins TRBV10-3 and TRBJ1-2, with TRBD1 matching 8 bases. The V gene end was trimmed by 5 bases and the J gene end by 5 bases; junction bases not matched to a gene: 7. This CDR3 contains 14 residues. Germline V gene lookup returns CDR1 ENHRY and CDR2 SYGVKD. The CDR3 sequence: CAISPGTGDYGYTF. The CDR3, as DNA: TGTGCCATCAGTCCCGGGACAGGAGATTATGGCTACACCTTC.

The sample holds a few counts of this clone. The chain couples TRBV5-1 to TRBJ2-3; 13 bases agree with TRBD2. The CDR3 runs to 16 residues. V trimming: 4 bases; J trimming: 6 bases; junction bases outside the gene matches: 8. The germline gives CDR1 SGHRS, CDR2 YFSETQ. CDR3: CASSPSGTSGKDTQYF. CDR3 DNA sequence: TGCGCCAGCAGCCCTTCAGGGACTAGCGGGAAGGATACGCAGTATTTT.

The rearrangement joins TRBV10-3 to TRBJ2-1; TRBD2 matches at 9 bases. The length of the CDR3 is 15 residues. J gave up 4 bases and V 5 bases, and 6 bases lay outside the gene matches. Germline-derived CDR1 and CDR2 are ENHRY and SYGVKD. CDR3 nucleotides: TGTGCCATCAGTAAAAATAGCGGGAGTTACAATGAGCAGTTCTTC. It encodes CAISKNSGSYNEQFF.

The CDR3 region is CASSPQEGETQYF. In nucleotides, the CDR3 is TGTGCCAGCAGCCCACAGGAGGGAGAGACCCAGTACTTC. The chain combines TRBV14 with TRBJ2-5; D is perhaps TRBD2 (6 bases). This CDR3 comprises 13 residues. V lost 4 bases to trimming and J lost 4 bases, with 10 bases between them. Looked up from germline, CDR1 is SGHDN and CDR2 is FVKESK.

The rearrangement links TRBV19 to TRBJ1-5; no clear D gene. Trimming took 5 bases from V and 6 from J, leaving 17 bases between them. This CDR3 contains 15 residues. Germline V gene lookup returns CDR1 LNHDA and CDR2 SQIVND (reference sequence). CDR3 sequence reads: CASSPAGRRLQPQHF. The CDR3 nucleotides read TGTGCCAGTAGTCCCGCCGGCCGGAGGCTTCAGCCCCAGCATTTT.

The CDR3 loop is CASSFAGQLAKNIQYF. CDR3 DNA: TGTGCCAGCAGCTTTGCGGGACAGCTAGCCAAAAACATTCAGTACTTC. The genes are TRBV12-1 and TRBJ2-4; the D call of TRBD1 is as the table states it, not checked on the DNA. TRBV12-1 counts as a pseudogene. The CDR3 covers 16 residues.

The CDR3 here is CASSLGQGYTEAFF. The CDR3 DNA reads as TGCGCCAGCAGCCTGGGACAGGGGTACACTGAAGCTTTCTTT. This chain links TRBV5-1 with TRBJ1-1, with 10 bases identical to TRBD1. Germline values: CDR1 SGHRS, CDR2 YFSETQ. The trim removed 4 bases at V and 3 bases at J, leaving 3 bases unmatched. This CDR3 is built from 14 residues.

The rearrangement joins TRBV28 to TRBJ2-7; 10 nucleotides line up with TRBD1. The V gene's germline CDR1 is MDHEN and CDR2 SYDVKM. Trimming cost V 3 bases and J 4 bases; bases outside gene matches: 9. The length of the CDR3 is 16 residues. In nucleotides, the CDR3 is TGTGCCAGCAGTTTTGTGTCCGGGACAGGGGTTTACGAGCAGTACTTC. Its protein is CASSFVSGTGVYEQYF.

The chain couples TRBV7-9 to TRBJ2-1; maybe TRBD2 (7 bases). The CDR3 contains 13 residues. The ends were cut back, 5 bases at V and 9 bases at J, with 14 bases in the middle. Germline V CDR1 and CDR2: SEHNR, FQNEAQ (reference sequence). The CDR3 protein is CASSPGGEAEQFF. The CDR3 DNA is TGTGCCAGCAGCCCGGGGGGCGAGGCTGAGCAGTTCTTC.

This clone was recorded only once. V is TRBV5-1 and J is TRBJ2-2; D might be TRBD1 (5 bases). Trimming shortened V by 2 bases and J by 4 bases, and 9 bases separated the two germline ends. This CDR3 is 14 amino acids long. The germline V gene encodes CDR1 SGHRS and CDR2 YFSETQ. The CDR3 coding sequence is TGCGCCAGCAGCTTTGACAGCAGCACCGGGGAGCTGTTTTTT. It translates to CASSFDSSTGELFF.

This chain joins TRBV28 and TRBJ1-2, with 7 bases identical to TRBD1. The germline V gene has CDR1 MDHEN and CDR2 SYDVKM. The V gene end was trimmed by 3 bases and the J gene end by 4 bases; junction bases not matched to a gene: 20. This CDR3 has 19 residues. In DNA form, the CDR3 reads TGTGCCAGCAGTTTCCAGGACAGGTCTAACGTGCTGAGGACCTATGGCTACACCTTC. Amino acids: CASSFQDRSNVLRTYGYTF.

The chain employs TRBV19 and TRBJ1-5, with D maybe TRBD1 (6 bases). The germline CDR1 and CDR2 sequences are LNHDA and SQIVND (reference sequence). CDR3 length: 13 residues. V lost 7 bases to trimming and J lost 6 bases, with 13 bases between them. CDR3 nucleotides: TGTGCCAGTACCCAGATAGGGGGTCAGCCCCAGCATTTT. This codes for CASTQIGGQPQHF.

The CDR3 loop reads CASSATGKRPEAFF. As DNA, the CDR3 is TGTGCCAGCAGTGCCACAGGGAAGAGGCCTGAAGCTTTCTTT. The chain joins TRBV6-1 to TRBJ1-1; the D gene is possibly TRBD1 (6 bases). Trimming removed 4 bases from V and 6 bases from J, with 15 bases in between. The CDR3 loop spans 14 amino acids. The V gene's germline CDR1 is MNHNS and CDR2 SASEGT.

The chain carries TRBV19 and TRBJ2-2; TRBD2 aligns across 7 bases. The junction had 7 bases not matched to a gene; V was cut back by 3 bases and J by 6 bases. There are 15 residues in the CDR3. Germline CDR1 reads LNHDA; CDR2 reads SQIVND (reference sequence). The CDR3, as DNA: TGTGCCAGTAGTATGGTAGCTAGCGGAGCCGGGGAGCTGTTTTTT. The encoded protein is CASSMVASGAGELFF.

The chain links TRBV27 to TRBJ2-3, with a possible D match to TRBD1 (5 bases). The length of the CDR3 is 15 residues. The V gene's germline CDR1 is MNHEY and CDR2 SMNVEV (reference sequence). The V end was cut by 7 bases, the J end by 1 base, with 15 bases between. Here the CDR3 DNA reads TGTGCCAGCAATCGAAGGGGCTTTCGCACAGATACGCAGTATTTT. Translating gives CASNRRGFRTDTQYF.

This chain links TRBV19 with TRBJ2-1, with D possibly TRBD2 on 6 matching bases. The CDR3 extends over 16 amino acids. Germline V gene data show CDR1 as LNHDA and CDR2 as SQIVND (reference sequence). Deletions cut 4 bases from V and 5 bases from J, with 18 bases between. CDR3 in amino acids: CASSTGRRVGHNEQFF. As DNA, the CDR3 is TGTGCCAGTAGTACAGGAAGGAGGGTTGGGCACAATGAGCAGTTCTTC.

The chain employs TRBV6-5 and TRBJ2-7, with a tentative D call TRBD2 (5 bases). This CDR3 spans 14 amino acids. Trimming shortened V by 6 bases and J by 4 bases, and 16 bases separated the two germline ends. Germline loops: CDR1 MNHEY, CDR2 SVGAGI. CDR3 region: CASSPRVAQYEQYF. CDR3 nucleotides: TGTGCCAGCAGCCCGAGGGTAGCGCAATACGAGCAGTACTTC.

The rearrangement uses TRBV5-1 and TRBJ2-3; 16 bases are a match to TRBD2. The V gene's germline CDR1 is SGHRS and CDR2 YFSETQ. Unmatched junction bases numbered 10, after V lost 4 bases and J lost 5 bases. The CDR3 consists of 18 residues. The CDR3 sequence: CASSAAGLAGGPRDTQYF. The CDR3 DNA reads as TGCGCCAGCAGCGCGGCGGGACTAGCGGGAGGGCCTAGAGATACGCAGTATTTT.

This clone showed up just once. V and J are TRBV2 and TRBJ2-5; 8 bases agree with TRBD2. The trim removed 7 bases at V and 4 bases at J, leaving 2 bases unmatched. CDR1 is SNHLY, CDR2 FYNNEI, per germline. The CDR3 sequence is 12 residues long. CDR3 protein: CASTLAGETQYF. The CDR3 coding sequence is TGTGCCAGCACCCTAGCGGGAGAGACCCAGTACTTC.